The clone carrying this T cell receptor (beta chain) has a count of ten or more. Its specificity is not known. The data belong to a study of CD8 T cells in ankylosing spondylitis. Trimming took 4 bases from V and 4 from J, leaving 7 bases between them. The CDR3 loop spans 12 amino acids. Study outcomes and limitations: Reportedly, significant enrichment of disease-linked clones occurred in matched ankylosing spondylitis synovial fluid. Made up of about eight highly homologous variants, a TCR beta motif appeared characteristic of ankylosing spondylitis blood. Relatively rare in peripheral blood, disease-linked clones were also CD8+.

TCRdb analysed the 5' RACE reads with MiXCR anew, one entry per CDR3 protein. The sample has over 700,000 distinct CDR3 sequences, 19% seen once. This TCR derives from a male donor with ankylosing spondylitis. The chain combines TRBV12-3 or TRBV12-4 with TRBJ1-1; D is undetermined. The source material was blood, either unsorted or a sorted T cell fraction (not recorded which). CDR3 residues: CASSWRGTEAFF. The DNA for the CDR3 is TGTGCCAGCAGTTGGCGAGGCACTGAAGCTTTCTTT.